This T cell receptor beta chain stems from a study of graft-versus-host responses after intestinal transplantation. Study-wide results and caveats: Recipient marrow held GvH clones, some first seen in ileum or blood.

The CDR3 has 13 amino acids. The germline V gene encodes CDR1 MNHEY and CDR2 SVGAGI. Of note for this clone: No antigen is known for it.

The table came from immunoSEQ multiplex PCR; TCRdb's copy has only in-frame clones and leaves some out. The sample yields approximately 100,000 clones, more than 85% seen once. The receptor's source is a human donor who received an intestinal transplant. The gene calls are TRBV6-5 and TRBJ2-5, with a tentative D call TRBD2 (5 bases). The assigned J gene may be wrong: the sequence end matches TRBJ2-7 better. Specimen: unstimulated CD4+ T cells sorted from spleen or lymph node cells, collected before intestinal transplant. Here the CDR3 reads CASSYSRGYEQYF. In DNA, the CDR3 is TGTGCCAGCAGTTACTCGAGAGGGTACGAGCAGTACTTC.